This record looks at one T cell receptor (beta chain) sequence and its context. Losses at the gene ends were 3 bases for V and 2 bases for J; bases not matched to a gene: 11. From germline, CDR1 is SGHRS and CDR2 YFSETQ. The length of the CDR3 is 16 residues. The sample originates from a study of blood T cells in healthy people across ages. Together with a sample-barcoded 5' primer, a J-beta primer mix was included in a second PCR lasting about 7 to 11 cycles. TCRdb passed the 5' RACE reads through MiXCR, listing each CDR3 protein once. The table has around 800,000 distinct CDR3 sequences, 60% to 80% seen once.

This clonotype was obtained from a man aged 30 to 45 in good health. Sequencing was carried out using blood. J is TRBJ2-7 and V is TRBV5-1; TRBD1 matches 7 bases. The CDR3 is CASSSHNRGAAYEQYF. For the CDR3, the DNA is TGCGCCAGCAGCTCGCACAACAGGGGTGCGGCCTACGAGCAGTACTTC.